The 18 T cell receptor beta chains presented below share a single source sample, sequenced in a study of T cell responses to AZD1222 COVID-19 vaccine. Libraries were prepared by immunoSEQ multiplex PCR; TCRdb keeps only in-frame clonotypes and omits some of them. The repertoire includes 110,000 or so clones, roughly 90% of them detected once, and about 2.3% sits in the top ten. Sequencing used peripheral blood, obtained on day 0 of AZD1222 vaccination. Every receptor here comes from an adult in good health.

This clone was counted a single time. This chain joins TRBV7-2 and TRBJ2-2; maybe TRBD2 (5 bases). CDR1 is SGHTA, CDR2 FQGNSA, per germline. The CDR3 has 16 residues. V dropped 5 bases and J dropped 0 bases, with 13 bases sitting between them. CDR3 in DNA: TGTGCCAGCAGCATAGGACTGGGAGCGAACACCGGGGAGCTGTTTTTT. Amino acid sequence: CASSIGLGANTGELFF.

The rearrangement links TRBV18 to TRBJ1-2; a possible D gene is TRBD1 (5 bases). CDR3 length: 14 residues. The V end was cut by 3 bases, the J end by 8 bases, with 16 bases between. The germline CDR1 and CDR2 sequences are KGHSH and LQKENI. The CDR3 nucleotides are TGTGCCAGCTCACCGGGTGGCAGGGTCGACGGCTACACCTTC. This translates into CASSPGGRVDGYTF.

This clone was recorded only once. DNA of the CDR3: TGCGCCAGCAGCCAAGAACCGGGACTAGCATACGAGCAGTACTTC. It encodes CASSQEPGLAYEQYF. The chain joins TRBV4-1 to TRBJ2-7; 9 bases are shared with TRBD2. V lost 0 bases to trimming and J lost 4 bases; unmatched junction nucleotides: 4. Germline V gene lookup returns CDR1 MGHRA and CDR2 YSYEKL. This CDR3 contains 15 residues.

CDR3 coding DNA: TGTGCCAGCAGTAAAACAACTAATGAAAAACTGTTTTTT. Amino acid sequence: CASSKTTNEKLFF. The chain uses TRBV27 and TRBJ1-4; D gene unclear. Germline values: CDR1 MNHEY, CDR2 SMNVEV (reference sequence). This CDR3 region has 13 residues. The germline V and J ends were trimmed by 5 bases and 0 bases, with 4 bases remaining between them.

The chain links TRBV4-2 to TRBJ2-5; TRBD2 might be the D (5 bases). This CDR3 is built from 16 residues. V was cut by 1 base and J by 2 bases, with 14 bases left in between. Germline V gene sequence: CDR1 LGHNA, CDR2 YNFKEQ. The CDR3 region has the DNA TGTGCCAGCAGCCAAGGGACTGGCAGACTTCAAGAGACCCAGTACTTC. It codes for CASSQGTGRLQETQYF.

This chain uses TRBV29-1 with TRBJ2-7, with D tentatively TRBD2 (5 bases). The V gene's germline CDR1 is SQVTM and CDR2 ANQGSEA. Between the trimmed V and J ends, which lost 6 bases and 7 bases, there was a span of 13 bases. The CDR3 extends over 11 amino acids. CDR3: CSVGPDWEQYF. The CDR3 region has the DNA TGCAGCGTCGGCCCGGACTGGGAGCAGTACTTC.

Remarks on this clone: Other DNA sequences of this sample code for an identical CDR3. V and J are TRBV14 and TRBJ1-1; the D gene is possibly TRBD1 (5 bases). Germline values: CDR1 SGHDN, CDR2 FVKESK. V lost 6 bases and J 1 base, leaving 9 bases between the germline ends. The CDR3 loop spans 13 amino acids. The CDR3 reads CASSLQGNTEAFF. CDR3 nucleotides: TGTGCCAGCAGTCTGCAGGGGAACACTGAAGCTTTCTTT.

J is TRBJ1-5 and V is TRBV28, with 10 bases lining up with TRBD1. Germline CDR1 MDHEN, CDR2 SYDVKM. This CDR3 is 16 amino acids long. The J segment lost 1 base and the V segment lost 5 bases, leaving 5 bases of the junction unmatched. The CDR3 nucleotides are TGTGCCAGCAGTATAGGACAGGGGGGGAGCAATCAGCCCCAGCATTTT. This translates into CASSIGQGGSNQPQHF. Complete variable domain (other parts from reference TRBV28 and TRBJ1-5): DVKVTQSSRYLVKRTGEKVFLECVQDMDHENMFWYRQDPGLGLRLIYFSYDVKMKEKGDIPEGYSVSREKKERFSLILESASTNQTSMYLCASSIGQGGSNQPQHFGDGTRLSIL.

The V call is TRBV15, the J call TRBJ1-5; 8 nucleotides agree with TRBD1. Trimming removed 3 bases from V and 6 bases from J; junction bases left unmatched: 7. This CDR3 is built from 15 residues. Germline V CDR1 and CDR2: LNHNV, YYDKDF (reference sequence). CDR3: CATSSHRGRTQPQHF. CDR3 bases: TGTGCCACCAGCAGCCACAGGGGGAGAACTCAGCCCCAGCATTTT.

The genes are TRBV7-9 and TRBJ1-1; D is unresolved. This CDR3 spans 11 amino acids. Germline V gives CDR1 SEHNR, CDR2 FQNEAQ (reference sequence). The V end lost 3 bases, the J end lost 7 bases, and 6 bases lay between the germline ends. The CDR3 nucleotides are TGTGCCAGCAGCTTTAGTTATGAAGCTTTCTTT. Translating it yields CASSFSYEAFF. Full variable domain (remainder filled in from reference TRBV7-9 and TRBJ1-1): DTGVSQNPRHKITKRGQNVTFRCDPISEHNRLYWYRQTLGQGPEFLTYFQNEAQLEKSRLLSDRFSAERPKGSFSTLEIQRTEQGDSAMYLCASSFSYEAFFGQGTRLTVV.

The rearrangement links TRBV5-6 to TRBJ2-7, with 7 bases lining up with TRBD2. This CDR3 has 16 residues. After removal of 4 bases from V and 0 bases from J, the junction contained 10 bases not matched to a gene. Germline V lookup: CDR1 SGHDT, CDR2 YYEEEE. The CDR3: CASSARPGGISYEQYF. Written as DNA, the CDR3 is TGTGCCAGCAGCGCTCGGCCGGGAGGCATCTCCTACGAGCAGTACTTC. The variable domain in full, with the rest retrieved from reference TRBV5-6 and TRBJ2-7, is DAGVTQSPTHLIKTRGQQVTLRCSPKSGHDTVSWYQQALGQGPQFIFQYYEEEERQRGNFPDRFSGHQFPNYSSELNVNALLLGDSALYLCASSARPGGISYEQYFGPGTRLTVT.

J is TRBJ2-7 and V is TRBV6-4, with 9 bases matching TRBD1. CDR1 and CDR2 (germline): MRHNA, SNTAGT. V dropped 7 bases and J dropped 2; count of bases not matched to a gene: 6. The CDR3 is 14 residues long. CDR3 loop: CASIGQGRTYEQYF. As DNA, the CDR3 is TGTGCCAGCATAGGACAGGGGAGGACCTACGAGCAGTACTTC.

The rearrangement uses TRBV13 and TRBJ2-3; D gene ambiguous. V lost 5 bases to trimming and J lost 4 bases, with 7 bases between them. Germline CDR1 PRHDT, CDR2 FYEKMQ (reference sequence). The CDR3 is 12 amino acids. CDR3 bases: TGTGCCAGCAGCGTTCTGGCAGATACGCAGTATTTT. Translation: CASSVLADTQYF.

The chain is built from TRBV19 and TRBJ1-1; no firm D call. CDR1 and CDR2 (germline): LNHDA, SQIVND (reference sequence). CDR3 size: 12 residues. V shed 7 bases and J shed 2 bases, with 8 bases lying between them. This CDR3 is CASNPGNTEAFF. Written as DNA, the CDR3 is TGTGCCAGTAACCCCGGAAACACTGAAGCTTTCTTT.

V is TRBV11-2 and J is TRBJ2-1; tentative D call: TRBD1 (5 bases). CDR3 length: 16 amino acids. V lost 4 bases to trimming and J lost 7 bases, with 20 bases between them. The germline V gene encodes CDR1 SGHAT and CDR2 FQNNGV. In DNA, the CDR3 is TGTGCCAGCAGCTCCCCTTCCAGGGATCGCGTGAATGAGCAGTTCTTC. It yields the protein CASSSPSRDRVNEQFF.

This chain uses TRBV28 with TRBJ1-1; D possibly corresponds to TRBD1 (5 bases). V was cut by 5 bases and J by 7 bases, with 14 bases left in between. The CDR3 is made up of 13 amino acids. The germline V gene encodes CDR1 MDHEN and CDR2 SYDVKM. The CDR3 nucleotides are TGTGCCAGCAGTAGCGCCAGGGTCATTGAAGCTTTCTTT. It codes for CASSSARVIEAFF.

This chain joins TRBV19 and TRBJ2-3; the D call may be TRBD1 or TRBD2 (5 bases each). The V gene lost 3 bases and the J gene lost 6 bases, with 16 bases spanning the gap. Germline CDR1 reads LNHDA; CDR2 reads SQIVND (reference sequence). The length of the CDR3 is 15 residues. This CDR3 is CASSIRDGQSDTQYF. Here the CDR3 DNA reads TGTGCCAGTAGTATCCGGGACGGACAATCGGATACGCAGTATTTT.

The chain employs TRBV29-1 and TRBJ2-7, with 10 nucleotides matching TRBD1. This CDR3 has 13 residues. With V trimmed by 6 bases and J by 7 bases, 9 bases remained unmatched. Germline V gene lookup returns CDR1 SQVTM and CDR2 ANQGSEA. CDR3 in amino acids: CSVSGTGAWEQYF. CDR3 nucleotides: TGCAGCGTCTCCGGGACAGGGGCCTGGGAGCAGTACTTC.